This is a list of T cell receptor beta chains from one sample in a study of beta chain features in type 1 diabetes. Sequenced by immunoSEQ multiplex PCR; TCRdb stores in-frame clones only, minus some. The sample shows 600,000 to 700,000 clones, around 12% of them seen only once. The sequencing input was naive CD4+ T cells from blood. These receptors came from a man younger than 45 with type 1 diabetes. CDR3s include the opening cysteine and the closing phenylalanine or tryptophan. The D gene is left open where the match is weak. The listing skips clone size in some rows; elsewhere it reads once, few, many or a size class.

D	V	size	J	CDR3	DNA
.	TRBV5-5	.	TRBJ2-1	CASSFFDGEQFF	TGTGCCAGCAGCTTCTTTGACGGAGAGCAGTTCTTC
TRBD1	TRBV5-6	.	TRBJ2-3	CASSPYGTASTDTQYF	TGTGCCAGCAGCCCGTACGGGACAGCTAGCACAGATACGCAGTATTTT
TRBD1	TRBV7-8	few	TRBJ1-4	CASSPGQGEKLFF	TGTGCCAGCAGCCCGGGACAGGGGGAAAAACTGTTTTTT
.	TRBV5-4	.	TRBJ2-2	CASSPTGTSGELFF	TGCGCCAGCAGCCCGACCGGGACAAGCGGGGAGCTGTTTTTT
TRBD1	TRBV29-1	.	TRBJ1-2	CSVPGQGNYGYTF	TGCAGCGTTCCGGGACAGGGTAACTATGGCTACACCTTC
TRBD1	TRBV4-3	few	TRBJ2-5	CASSLSGGFGETQYF	TGCGCCAGCAGCCTATCAGGGGGATTTGGGGAGACCCAGTACTTC
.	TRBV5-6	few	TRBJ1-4	CASSLFAEKLFF	TGTGCCAGCAGCTTGTTTGCTGAAAAACTGTTTTTT
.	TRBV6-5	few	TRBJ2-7	CASSYNRVSEQYF	TGTGCCAGCAGTTACAACAGGGTTAGCGAGCAGTACTTC
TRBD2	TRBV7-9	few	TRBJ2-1	CASSLWTGGSYNEQFF	TGTGCCAGCAGCTTATGGACGGGGGGCTCCTACAATGAGCAGTTCTTC
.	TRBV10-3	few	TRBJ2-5	CAISPRTGTGVEETQYF	TGTGCCATCAGCCCTAGGACCGGGACGGGGGTTGAAGAGACCCAGTACTTC